Given below is one TCR beta chain in context. Its antigen is unknown. Within one base of it there is no much larger clone, and no base qualities were kept. Libraries were built with the immunoSEQ multiplex PCR assay. The hsTCRB Kit was used according to the manufacturer's protocol to amplify rearranged TCR beta chain sequences. An Illumina MiSeq was used to sequence the TCRB libraries. Turning to the authors' computational methods: The proprietary platform of the kit vendor was used for demultiplexing, trimming and gene mapping. Drawn from immuneACCESS, this table holds only the in-frame rearrangements with V and J called that TCRdb kept. Clones are partly lost; checked studies trace under half to an unresolved V gene and leave the rest unexplained. V and J calls and clone size are those listed in that table; D and trimming were worked out from the DNA. In this sample the table shows roughly 60,000 clones, approximately 85% of which occur a single time. The top ten clones comprise about 4% of the sample.

These data are taken from a study of a mutant IDH1 vaccine in newly diagnosed glioma (dated by TCRdb to the early 2020s). For context, the study as a whole: Patients received eight vaccinations in weeks 1, 3, 5, 7, 11, 15, 19 and 23, corresponding to visits V03 through V10. Vaccination started 4-6 weeks after radiotherapy alone, or was given together with temozolomide cycles in the groups whose treatment included chemotherapy. The approximately 32 treated patients were roughly 62% male and roughly 40% female, with a mean age of approximately 40 years. Before enrollment, most patients had been given radiochemotherapy with temozolomide as standard therapy, while the rest had received either radiotherapy alone or temozolomide alone. Peripheral blood samples were drawn at six visits, namely V03 (baseline), V05, V07, V10, V12 and V13. Longitudinal TCRB deep sequencing was done for 25 to 30 treated patients, wherever samples were available for exploratory analyses.

This sample's time point label indicates: week 23, last vaccination. Every vaccine dose consisted of 300 ug of a 20-mer mutant IDH1 peptide in Montanide, administered subcutaneously together with topical imiquimod. Donors had newly diagnosed WHO grade 3 or 4 IDH1-mutant astrocytomas with loss of nuclear ATRX. The samples were drawn from NOA16, a multicentre, single-arm, open-label phase I trial in Germany that tested a mutant IDH1 peptide vaccine in humans for the first time. Genomic DNA for TCRB sequencing was extracted from EDTA blood using the DNeasy Blood and Tissue Kit. Study-wide conclusions, independent of this receptor: According to the authors, sample limitations meant that analyses of patient blood samples could not be reproduced. Across multiple MHC alleles, vaccine-induced immune responses were seen in nearly 95% of patients. Changes in the top peripheral T cell clonotypes picked up by TCRB sequencing did not appear to be linked to pseudoprogression. PBMC samples for TCRB deep sequencing were selected based on availability.

The CDR3, cysteine through phenylalanine, is 14 amino acids long. CDR3 DNA only is kept here, 42 bases in frame from base 1. V loses 3 bases, J loses 1 base, and the germline ends lie 9 bases apart. CDR1 and CDR2 (KGHSH, LQKENI) derive from the germline V gene. Source: PBMCs, taken from a glioma patient whose treatment included an IDH1 peptide vaccine. This receptor chain uses TRBV18 and TRBJ2-5; a tentative D call is TRBD2 (5 bases match). The TCR comes from a man aged 25 to 40 with glioma. At the DNA level, the sequence is TGTGCCAGCTCACCTCAACGGGGCCAAGAGACCCAGTACTTC. It encodes CASSPQRGQETQYF.